Below, 23 T cell receptor beta chains from the same sample are listed, as sequenced in a study of Graves' ophthalmopathy and Graves' hyperthyroidism. Using RNA transcripts, the TCR beta CDR3 regions were amplified. The first-round RT-PCR employed HTBI primers together with the Qiagen OneStep RT-PCR kit. A multiplex PCR was then performed as the second round. TCRdb redid the calling of the multiplex PCR reads with MiXCR, one entry per CDR3 protein. This sample has about 220,000 distinct CDR3 sequences, with 20% to 25% found just once. Material for sequencing was peripheral blood. These receptors were taken from a woman in her forties or fifties with Graves' ophthalmopathy.

This chain links TRBV28 with TRBJ2-7; no definite D call. V lost 5 bases, J lost 2 bases, and 7 bases lay in between. Germline V gene data show CDR1 as MDHEN and CDR2 as SYDVKM. CDR3 length: 12 amino acids. The CDR3 reads CASSIPTYEQYF. DNA for the CDR3: TGTGCCAGCAGTATACCTACCTACGAGCAGTACTTC.

The chain links TRBV4-1 to TRBJ2-4, with 15 bases matching TRBD2. V lost 8 bases to trimming and J lost 1 base; unmatched junction nucleotides: 9. The CDR3 extends over 18 amino acids. Germline V lookup: CDR1 MGHRA, CDR2 YSYEKL. The chain's CDR3 is CASGPGLAGGLAKNIQYF. For the CDR3, the DNA is TGCGCCAGCGGTCCGGGACTAGCGGGAGGACTTGCCAAAAACATTCAGTACTTC.

This clonotype has at least ten counts. V gene TRBV6-2 or TRBV6-3 combines with J gene TRBJ2-2; no firm D call. V lost 6 bases to trimming and J lost 3 bases, with 8 bases between them. The CDR3 length is 13 residues. CDR1 MNHEY and CDR2 SVGEGT come from the germline V gene. The CDR3 DNA reads TGTGCCAGCAGCACCACCTACACCGGGGAGCTGTTTTTT. Its translation: CASSTTYTGELFF.

This rearrangement joins TRBV27 to TRBJ1-5, with TRBD1 as a possible D gene (5 bases). The CDR3 runs 15 residues. V was cut by 7 bases and J by 3 bases, with 16 bases left in between. The germline V gene encodes CDR1 MNHEY and CDR2 SMNVEV (reference sequence). Written as DNA, the CDR3 is TGTGCCAGCAATCCTTGGGGCAGGAACAATCAGCCCCAGCATTTT. Translated, it gives CASNPWGRNNQPQHF.

This clonotype has at least ten counts. The chain combines TRBV29-1 with TRBJ1-2; possibly TRBD1 for D (5 bases). Trimming pared 2 bases from V and 7 bases from J, leaving 11 bases between. This CDR3 is built from 12 residues. Germline CDR1 SQVTM, CDR2 ANQGSEA. The CDR3 DNA reads TGCAGCGTTGAATCCGACAGACCTGGCTACACCTTC. Translation gives CSVESDRPGYTF.

V gene TRBV24-1 combines with J gene TRBJ2-2; the match to TRBD1 covers 12 bases. Germline values: CDR1 KGHDR, CDR2 SFDVKD. The CDR3 is 16 amino acids. With 7 bases clipped from V and 7 bases from J, the junction kept 9 bases outside the gene matches. The CDR3 DNA reads as TGTGCCACCAGCCTGGGACAGGGGGCAAGCGGCGGGGAGCTGTTTTTT. Translated, it gives CATSLGQGASGGELFF.

This clonotype appeared many times. The DNA for the CDR3 is TGTGCCAGCAGGGGAATTGCAGGGGGCAATCAGCCCCAGCATTTT. This encodes CASRGIAGGNQPQHF. The rearrangement uses TRBV6-1 and TRBJ1-5, with D possibly TRBD1 on 6 matching bases. Trimming cost V 6 bases and J 2 bases, with 14 bases left between them. This CDR3 comprises 15 residues. Germline CDR1 MNHNS, CDR2 SASEGT.

This clonotype has a count of ten or more. The J gene is TRBJ2-7, the V gene TRBV11-3, with D possibly matching TRBD1 (6 bases). Germline lookup yields CDR1 SGHNT and CDR2 YENEEA. The CDR3 loop spans 14 amino acids. The V and J ends lost 5 bases and 0 bases respectively, with 11 bases between them. CDR3 sequence: CASSLNRVSYEQYF. In nucleotides, the CDR3 is TGTGCCAGCAGCCTGAACAGGGTCTCCTACGAGCAGTACTTC.

This clonotype came up many times. V gene TRBV7-2 combines with J gene TRBJ2-5, with TRBD2 matching 8 bases. V trimming: 5 bases; J trimming: 4 bases; junction bases outside the gene matches: 9. Germline CDR1 reads SGHTA; CDR2 reads FQGNSA. The CDR3 length is 15 residues. CDR3 in DNA: TGTGCCAGCAGCCCCCTTGGACTAGCAAGAGAGACCCAGTACTTC. This translates into CASSPLGLARETQYF.

This clonotype was counted at least ten times. The V gene is TRBV7-3, the J gene TRBJ2-2, with no clear D. The CDR3 consists of 13 residues. V was pared by 4 bases and J by 3 bases, with 6 bases between. Looked up from germline, CDR1 is SGHTA and CDR2 is FQGTGA. CDR3 DNA sequence: TGTGCCAGCAGCTATGATTACACCGGGGAGCTGTTTTTT. It translates to CASSYDYTGELFF.

The V call is TRBV5-1, the J call TRBJ2-4, with D unclear. The CDR3 runs to 13 residues. The germline gives CDR1 SGHRS, CDR2 YFSETQ. V dropped 0 bases and J dropped 12 bases, with 13 bases sitting between them. The CDR3 protein is CASSLEPLTAQYF. CDR3 coding DNA: TGCGCCAGCAGCTTGGAGCCACTTACAGCTCAGTACTTC.

The sample holds many counts of this clonotype. The chain uses TRBV6-5 and TRBJ1-1; maybe TRBD1 (6 bases). Per germline, CDR1 MNHEY and CDR2 SVGAGI. V was cut by 5 bases and J by 5 bases, with 15 bases left in between. CDR3 length equals 14 residues. The CDR3 loop is CASSPPTGTTEAFF. CDR3 DNA: TGTGCCAGCAGTCCCCCCACAGGGACGACTGAAGCTTTCTTT.

In its sample, this clonotype was seen many times. The chain couples TRBV28 to TRBJ1-2; D is possibly TRBD1 (5 bases). CDR3 size: 13 residues. Between the trimmed V and J ends, which lost 6 bases and 5 bases, there was a span of 13 bases. The germline CDR1 and CDR2 sequences are MDHEN and SYDVKM. The DNA for the CDR3 is TGTGCCAGCAGCCCCCCAGGGATTTATGGCTACACCTTC. This encodes CASSPPGIYGYTF.

This clonotype was observed many times. J is TRBJ2-2 and V is TRBV18, with D perhaps given as TRBD1 or TRBD2 (5 bases each). CDR3 length equals 15 residues. Trimming pared 5 bases from V and 4 bases from J, leaving 14 bases between. Germline-derived CDR1 and CDR2 are KGHSH and LQKENI. The CDR3 nucleotides read TGTGCCAGCTCAACCACCCAGGGACCCACCGGGGAGCTGTTTTTT. Translation: CASSTTQGPTGELFF.

This clonotype has ten or more counts. V and J are TRBV6-1 and TRBJ1-1; possibly TRBD1 for D (6 bases). Germline V lookup: CDR1 MNHNS, CDR2 SASEGT. CDR3 length: 18 residues. V shed 2 bases and J shed 5 bases, with 24 bases lying between them. The CDR3, as DNA: TGTGCCAGCAGTGAATCCCGGGCTAGGGGGAAAGGGGGTACTGAAGCTTTCTTT. It encodes CASSESRARGKGGTEAFF.

This clonotype has at least ten counts. The chain joins TRBV6-5 to TRBJ2-7, with D possibly being TRBD1 (5 bases). V lost 2 bases, J lost 3 bases, and 5 bases lay in between. There are 12 residues in the CDR3. Germline V gene data show CDR1 as MNHEY and CDR2 as SVGAGI. CDR3 sequence reads: CASSYQGYEQYF. In DNA form, the CDR3 reads TGTGCCAGCAGTTACCAGGGCTACGAGCAGTACTTC.

This clonotype was seen ten or more times. The rearrangement links TRBV28 to TRBJ2-7; D may be TRBD2 (7 bases). Trimming took off 5 bases at V and 6 bases at J, with 20 bases between the two ends. Per germline, CDR1 MDHEN and CDR2 SYDVKM. This CDR3 contains 15 residues. CDR3 DNA: TGTGCCAGCAGTCCCTCGGGGGCGGGAGATGCCGAGCAGTACTTC. It specifies CASSPSGAGDAEQYF.

The V gene is TRBV12-3 or TRBV12-4, the J gene TRBJ1-5; D gene ambiguous. The ends were cut back, 3 bases at V and 6 bases at J, with 9 bases in the middle. CDR3 length: 13 amino acids. CDR3 sequence reads: CASSLGGPQPQHF. CDR3 coding DNA: TGTGCCAGCAGTTTGGGAGGACCTCAGCCCCAGCATTTT.

There are many counts of this clonotype. The chain is built from TRBV12-3 or TRBV12-4 and TRBJ2-7, with TRBD1 identical over 8 bases. The CDR3 spans 14 residues. After removal of 7 bases from V and 0 bases from J, the junction contained 5 bases not matched to a gene. The CDR3 reads CASNGQGVSYEQYF. The CDR3 DNA is TGTGCCAGCAACGGACAGGGAGTCTCCTACGAGCAGTACTTC.

This clonotype was counted at least ten times. CDR3 sequence reads: CASSYTGNAGGGKAGELFF. The CDR3 nucleotides are TGTGCCAGCAGTTACACGGGGAATGCGGGAGGAGGCAAGGCCGGGGAGCTGTTTTTT. The V and J genes are TRBV6-2 or TRBV6-3 and TRBJ2-2, with 8 bases lining up with TRBD2. Germline lookup yields CDR1 MNHEY and CDR2 SVGEGT. The CDR3 runs 19 residues. V dropped 2 bases and J dropped 6; count of bases not matched to a gene: 17.

This clonotype was seen many times. V and J are TRBV29-1 and TRBJ1-2, with D perhaps matching TRBD1 (5 bases). V was trimmed by 2 bases and J by 7 bases, leaving 11 bases between them. Per the germline V gene, CDR1 is SQVTM and CDR2 is ANQGSEA. The CDR3 runs 12 residues. Here the CDR3 reads CSVERQGLGYTF. Written as DNA, the CDR3 is TGCAGCGTTGAAAGGCAGGGCCTTGGCTACACCTTC.

The CDR3 here is CAWSQGTAGEPQHF. The CDR3 DNA reads as TGTGCCTGGAGCCAAGGGACAGCGGGGGAGCCCCAGCATTTT. The chain has TRBV30 and TRBJ1-5; 7 nucleotides line up with TRBD1. Germline V gene sequence: CDR1 GTSNPN, CDR2 SVGIG (reference sequence). Trimming at V came to 3 bases and at J to 8 bases, leaving 10 bases not matched to a gene. The CDR3 runs to 14 residues.

This clonotype came up many times. The chain carries TRBV2 and TRBJ2-7; 10 bases are shared with TRBD1. Germline lookup yields CDR1 SNHLY and CDR2 FYNNEI. The trim removed 4 bases at V and 0 bases at J, leaving 3 bases unmatched. The CDR3 is made up of 15 amino acids. The CDR3 coding sequence is TGTGCCAGCAGTGCGGACAGGGGGAGCTCCTACGAGCAGTACTTC. Translating gives CASSADRGSSYEQYF. Looking up the rest from reference TRBV2 and TRBJ2-7 gives the full variable domain: EPEVTQTPSHQVTQMGQEVILRCVPISNHLYFYWYRQILGQKVEFLVSFYNNEISEKSEIFDDQFSVERPDGSNFTLKIRSTKLEDSAMYFCASSADRGSSYEQYFGPGTRLTVT.